Below are 30 T cell receptor beta chains sequenced from a single sample in a study of identical twins. TCRdb re-called the 5' RACE reads with MiXCR, one entry per CDR3 protein. This table has approximately 670,000 distinct CDR3 sequences, over 5% appearing once. The sequencing sample was made of naive T cells sorted from blood. Receptor source: a man in his late teens or twenties in good health.

This clonotype was seen many times. This sequence joins TRBV10-3 and TRBJ2-2; 8 bases fit TRBD2. The CDR3 sequence is 14 residues long. V was clipped by 8 bases and J by 4 bases; unmatched bases: 6. Germline CDR1 and CDR2: ENHRY and SYGVKD. The CDR3 DNA follows: TGTGCCATCCAGTCGGGAGGGAGCACCGGGGAGCTGTTTTTT. The encoded protein is CAIQSGGSTGELFF.

This clonotype was seen ten or more times. This chain connects TRBV20-1 to TRBJ2-1; D not resolved. There are 11 residues in the CDR3. Germline V gives CDR1 DFQATT, CDR2 SNEGSKA (reference sequence). Trimming took off 3 bases at V and 13 bases at J, with 13 bases between the two ends. The CDR3 DNA is TGCAGTGCTAGCCCGCCAGGTGACCAGTTCTTC. Its protein product is CSASPPGDQFF.

Many counts were recorded for this clonotype. At one of its ends the junction is not consistent with the germline gene, which may arise from a read error. V is TRBV12-3 or TRBV12-4 and J is TRBJ2-3, with D uncertain. This CDR3 spans 15 amino acids. CDR3 DNA: TGTGCCAGCAGCTTAGAGTTGTGGGGCACAGATACGCAGTATTTT. It translates to CASSLELWGTDTQYF.

This clonotype came up a few times. V is TRBV15 and J is TRBJ1-4; D ambiguous. Trimming stripped 3 bases from V and 0 bases from J, with 5 bases between. Germline assignment: CDR1 LNHNV and CDR2 YYDKDF (reference sequence). This CDR3 region has 14 residues. This CDR3 is CATSRDATNEKLFF. In DNA form, the CDR3 reads TGTGCCACCAGCAGGGACGCAACTAATGAAAAACTGTTTTTT.

There are many counts of this clonotype. The chain carries TRBV4-3 and TRBJ1-1; D uncertain. The CDR3 sequence is 13 residues long. Germline lookup yields CDR1 LGHNA and CDR2 YSLEER. Trimming removed 3 bases at V and 3 bases at J, with 8 bases between. CDR3: CASSQKADTEAFF. For the CDR3, the DNA is TGCGCCAGCAGCCAGAAAGCAGACACTGAAGCTTTCTTT.

This clonotype was seen at least ten times. J is TRBJ2-1 and V is TRBV20-1, with TRBD2 matching 15 bases. CDR3 size: 15 residues. Unmatched junction bases numbered 5, after V lost 3 bases and J lost 8 bases. Germline V gives CDR1 DFQATT, CDR2 SNEGSKA (reference sequence). The chain's CDR3 is CSARKGLAGGDEQFF. Here the CDR3 DNA reads TGCAGTGCTAGGAAAGGACTAGCGGGAGGGGATGAGCAGTTCTTC.

The V and J genes are TRBV15 and TRBJ2-5; 11 nucleotides align to TRBD2. Germline loops: CDR1 LNHNV, CDR2 YYDKDF (reference sequence). CDR3 length: 16 residues. V shed 3 bases and J 3 bases; nucleotides not matched to a gene: 6. The CDR3 protein is CATSRERLAGKETQYF. DNA for the CDR3: TGTGCCACCAGCAGGGAAAGACTAGCGGGAAAAGAGACCCAGTACTTC.

This clonotype appeared many times. The chain employs TRBV12-3 or TRBV12-4 and TRBJ2-1; D remains ambiguous. CDR3 length equals 14 residues. Trimming took 6 bases from V and 6 from J, leaving 15 bases between them. The CDR3 DNA reads TGTGCCAGCAGGGACCCCCAGACGTTCAATGAGCAGTTCTTC. Translated: CASRDPQTFNEQFF.

The table lists this clonotype with many counts. The chain recombines TRBV5-5 with TRBJ2-1; no firm D call. The V end was cut by 0 bases, the J end by 8 bases, with 9 bases between. This CDR3 is built from 13 residues. The germline CDR1 and CDR2 sequences are SGHKS and YYEKEE (reference sequence). As DNA, the CDR3 is TGTGCCAGCAGCTTGGCCAAGATCCATGAGCAGTTCTTC. Translation gives CASSLAKIHEQFF. Looking up the rest from reference TRBV5-5 and TRBJ2-1 gives the full variable domain: DAGVTQSPTHLIKTRGQQVTLRCSPISGHKSVSWYQQVLGQGPQFIFQYYEKEERGRGNFPDRFSARQFPNYSSELNVNALLLGDSALYLCASSLAKIHEQFFGPGTRLTVL.

This clonotype was found a few times. The V call is TRBV24-1, the J call TRBJ2-1; the D gene is possibly TRBD1 (5 bases). The CDR3 contains 16 residues. V was clipped by 3 bases and J by 3 bases, with 14 bases between them. Germline CDR1 is KGHDR and CDR2 is SFDVKD. The CDR3 here is CATSDHPDRIYNEQFF. CDR3 DNA: TGTGCCACCAGTGATCATCCCGACAGAATCTACAATGAGCAGTTCTTC.

Many counts were recorded for this clonotype. This chain connects TRBV12-3 or TRBV12-4 to TRBJ2-1; 9 bases map to TRBD2. Losses at the gene ends were 6 bases for V and 0 bases for J; bases not matched to a gene: 3. The CDR3 loop spans 15 amino acids. The CDR3 sequence: CASRFSGSSYNEQFF. Here the CDR3 DNA reads TGTGCCAGCAGATTTAGCGGGAGCTCCTACAATGAGCAGTTCTTC.

Ten or more counts support this clonotype. This sequence joins TRBV20-1 and TRBJ2-7, with a weak D call TRBD2 (6 bases). V dropped 3 bases and J dropped 2 bases, with 11 bases sitting between them. CDR3 size: 13 residues. Germline CDR1 reads DFQATT; CDR2 reads SNEGSKA (reference sequence). This CDR3 is CSASERAPYEQYF. The CDR3 region has the DNA TGCAGTGCTAGTGAGCGGGCCCCCTACGAGCAGTACTTC.

The chain couples TRBV27 to TRBJ2-3; TRBD1 is a possible D gene (5 bases). Germline assignment: CDR1 MNHEY and CDR2 SMNVEV (reference sequence). The CDR3 contains 12 residues. V was trimmed by 5 bases and J by 6 bases, leaving 9 bases between them. CDR3 loop: CASSRTHDTQYF. The CDR3 bases are TGTGCCAGCAGTCGGACACACGATACGCAGTATTTT.

This clonotype was seen a handful of times. J is TRBJ2-3 and V is TRBV30; D possibly matches TRBD1 or TRBD2 (5 bases each). Germline V CDR1 and CDR2: GTSNPN, SVGIG (reference sequence). The CDR3 has 15 residues. The V end was cut by 4 bases, the J end by 2 bases, with 16 bases between. In nucleotides, the CDR3 is TGTGCCTGGACTCTCGGGGCAGCCCCCACAGATACGCAGTATTTT. Translated, it gives CAWTLGAAPTDTQYF.

This clonotype was found many times. The V call is TRBV12-3 or TRBV12-4, the J call TRBJ2-1, with 10 bases fitting TRBD2. The CDR3 loop spans 15 amino acids. Trimming took 6 bases from V and 6 from J; bases not matched to a gene: 8. The CDR3 reads CASSLAGAVPNEQFF. The CDR3 DNA is TGTGCCAGCAGCCTAGCGGGAGCGGTCCCCAATGAGCAGTTCTTC.

This clonotype was detected only a few times. This chain uses TRBV21-1 with TRBJ1-3; TRBD1, the table's D call, lacks a check against the DNA. TRBV21-1 is annotated as a pseudogene. The CDR3 contains 13 residues. Here the CDR3 DNA reads TGTGCCAGCAGCCCCCCTCGAGAAAACACCATATATTTT. Protein product: CASSPPRENTIYF.

The V gene is TRBV29-1, the J gene TRBJ1-2, with 7 bases that match TRBD1. CDR3 length: 11 amino acids. The germline CDR1 and CDR2 sequences are SQVTM and ANQGSEA. With 3 bases clipped from V and 9 bases from J, the junction kept 4 bases outside the gene matches. This CDR3 reads CSVDRDRSYTF. The CDR3 nucleotides read TGCAGCGTTGACCGGGACAGAAGCTACACCTTC.

This clonotype was seen repeatedly, ten times or more. V and J are TRBV20-1 and TRBJ1-5; 11 nucleotides align to TRBD1. V gave up 3 bases and J gave up 7 bases; unmatched junction bases: 2. Germline V CDR1 and CDR2: DFQATT, SNEGSKA (reference sequence). This CDR3 region has 13 residues. DNA for the CDR3: TGCAGTGCTAGGGACAGGGGGCGGCAGCCCCAGCATTTT. Translating it yields CSARDRGRQPQHF.

This clonotype was recorded many times. This sequence joins TRBV12-3 or TRBV12-4 and TRBJ2-1, with TRBD2 matching over 11 bases. The CDR3 is 16 residues long. With 5 bases clipped from V and 8 bases from J, the junction kept 11 bases outside the gene matches. The CDR3 sequence: CASSPILAGDGDEQFF. CDR3 bases: TGTGCCAGCAGTCCGATACTAGCGGGAGATGGGGATGAGCAGTTCTTC.

The V call is TRBV5-1, the J call TRBJ2-1, with D possibly matching TRBD2 (5 bases). CDR1 and CDR2 (germline): SGHRS, YFSETQ. Trimming took off 2 bases at V and 4 bases at J, with 13 bases between the two ends. This CDR3 contains 15 residues. CDR3 amino acids: CASSLVGERYNEQFF. The CDR3 DNA reads TGCGCCAGCAGCTTAGTCGGGGAACGATACAATGAGCAGTTCTTC.

This clonotype was detected ten times or more. The rearrangement joins TRBV29-1 to TRBJ1-6, with 7 bases lining up with TRBD1. Per germline, CDR1 SQVTM and CDR2 ANQGSEA. After removal of 6 bases from V and 7 bases from J, the junction contained 9 bases not matched to a gene. This CDR3 contains 14 residues. CDR3: CSVGEGQANSPLHF. CDR3 sequence (DNA): TGCAGCGTCGGAGAAGGACAGGCAAATTCACCCCTCCACTTT.

This chain uses TRBV2 with TRBJ2-6, with a weak D call TRBD1 (5 bases). This CDR3 has 14 amino acids. Germline loops: CDR1 SNHLY, CDR2 FYNNEI. Trimming cost V 5 bases and J 2 bases, with 7 bases left between them. Written as DNA, the CDR3 is TGTGCCAGCAGTACCAGGGCTGGGGCCAACGTCCTGACTTTC. This encodes CASSTRAGANVLTF.

Note on this clonotype: A much larger clone differs from this one at a single base, so this may be a read error. The V and J genes are TRBV9 and TRBJ2-1; 8 positions match TRBD2. The germline V gene encodes CDR1 SGDLS and CDR2 YYNGEE. The CDR3 runs to 16 residues. CDR3 in amino acids: CVSSVFLAGSYNEQFF. For the CDR3, the DNA is TGTGTCAGCAGCGTATTCCTAGCGGGCTCCTACAATGAGCAGTTCTTC.

The chain recombines TRBV23-1 with TRBJ2-7, with 8 bases identical to TRBD1. TRBV23-1 is filed as an ORF, its function uncertain. The CDR3 consists of 13 residues. With V trimmed by 4 bases and J by 7 bases, 6 bases remained unmatched. The CDR3 here is CASSRGQGREQYF. CDR3 DNA sequence: TGCGCCAGCAGTCGAGGACAGGGAAGGGAGCAGTACTTC.

The table lists this clonotype with many counts. This chain uses TRBV7-8 with TRBJ2-7, with D perhaps matching TRBD2 (5 bases). The CDR3 extends over 12 amino acids. The V gene lost 1 base and the J gene lost 12 bases, with 13 bases spanning the gap. Germline loops: CDR1 SGHVS, CDR2 FQNEAQ. CDR3 loop: CASSLVSGIAYF. The CDR3 DNA reads TGTGCCAGCAGCTTAGTTTCGGGGATCGCGTACTTC.

In its sample, this clonotype was seen many times. The chain employs TRBV28 and TRBJ2-5; possibly TRBD2 for D (6 bases). This CDR3 is built from 14 residues. The germline gives CDR1 MDHEN, CDR2 SYDVKM. With 7 bases removed from V and 1 base from J, the gap between germline ends came to 13 bases. The chain's CDR3 is CASMGGVIQETQYF. The CDR3 nucleotides read TGTGCCAGCATGGGCGGGGTGATCCAAGAGACCCAGTACTTC. The full variable domain, completed using reference TRBV28 and TRBJ2-5, is DVKVTQSSRYLVKRTGEKVFLECVQDMDHENMFWYRQDPGLGLRLIYFSYDVKMKEKGDIPEGYSVSREKKERFSLILESASTNQTSMYLCASMGGVIQETQYFGPGTRLLVL.

The gene calls are TRBV5-1 and TRBJ1-5, with D hard to call. Trimming took off 5 bases at V and 4 bases at J, with 16 bases between the two ends. The CDR3 is 15 residues long. Germline-derived CDR1 and CDR2 are SGHRS and YFSETQ. The CDR3 region is CASSLEDFRNQPQHF. In DNA form, the CDR3 reads TGCGCCAGCAGTTTAGAGGATTTCCGTAATCAGCCCCAGCATTTT.

This clonotype has just a few counts. The chain couples TRBV27 to TRBJ2-1; D is possibly TRBD1 (5 bases). The germline V and J ends were trimmed by 7 bases and 6 bases, with 22 bases remaining between them. The CDR3 runs 16 residues. CDR1 is MNHEY, CDR2 SMNVEV, per germline (reference sequence). Here the CDR3 reads CASTNGWIGRGNEQFF. CDR3 sequence (DNA): TGTGCCAGCACCAATGGATGGATAGGAAGGGGCAATGAGCAGTTCTTC.

This clonotype has ten or more counts. The rearrangement joins TRBV12-3 or TRBV12-4 to TRBJ1-1, with 10 bases matching TRBD1. J was trimmed by 2 bases and V by 8 bases; bases with no gene match: 11. The CDR3 has 16 amino acids. CDR3 bases: TGTGCCAGCTCTAAGGGGGACAGGGGTTTCAACACTGAAGCTTTCTTT. It translates to CASSKGDRGFNTEAFF.

This clonotype has ten or more counts. The chain is built from TRBV20-1 and TRBJ2-3; 8 bases fit TRBD2. Per germline, CDR1 DFQATT and CDR2 SNEGSKA (reference sequence). Losses at the gene ends were 3 bases for V and 0 bases for J; bases not matched to a gene: 14. The CDR3 is made up of 18 amino acids. For the CDR3, the DNA is TGCAGTGCTAGGGGCCTAGCGGGTACCCACTCTAGCACAGATACGCAGTATTTT. Protein product: CSARGLAGTHSSTDTQYF.